Presented here are 2 T cell receptor beta chains from one specimen sequenced in a study of blood T cell repertoires in COVID-19. TCRdb's table, derived via immunoSEQ multiplex PCR, lists solely in-frame clones and lacks some. Among over 60,000 clones listed, 80% to 90% were seen once. Specimen: peripheral blood. These receptors were obtained from a middle-aged man with acute or convalescent COVID-19.

This clone was seen only a few times. The chain uses TRBV10-1 and TRBJ1-2; D unresolved. The CDR3 extends over 10 amino acids. Trimming removed 5 bases at V and 8 bases at J, with 6 bases between. Germline CDR1 is WNHNN and CDR2 is SYGVQD (reference sequence). CDR3 DNA: TGCGCCAGCAGTCCGTTCGGCTACACCTTC. Its translation: CASSPFGYTF.

The V and J genes are TRBV27 and TRBJ2-5, with TRBD2 as a possible D gene (6 bases). The germline gives CDR1 MNHEY, CDR2 SMNVEV (reference sequence). Deletions cut 3 bases from V and 0 bases from J, with 8 bases between. The CDR3 has 14 amino acids. DNA of the CDR3: TGTGCCAGCAGTTTGGGGGGATACCAAGAGACCCAGTACTTC. This codes for CASSLGGYQETQYF.